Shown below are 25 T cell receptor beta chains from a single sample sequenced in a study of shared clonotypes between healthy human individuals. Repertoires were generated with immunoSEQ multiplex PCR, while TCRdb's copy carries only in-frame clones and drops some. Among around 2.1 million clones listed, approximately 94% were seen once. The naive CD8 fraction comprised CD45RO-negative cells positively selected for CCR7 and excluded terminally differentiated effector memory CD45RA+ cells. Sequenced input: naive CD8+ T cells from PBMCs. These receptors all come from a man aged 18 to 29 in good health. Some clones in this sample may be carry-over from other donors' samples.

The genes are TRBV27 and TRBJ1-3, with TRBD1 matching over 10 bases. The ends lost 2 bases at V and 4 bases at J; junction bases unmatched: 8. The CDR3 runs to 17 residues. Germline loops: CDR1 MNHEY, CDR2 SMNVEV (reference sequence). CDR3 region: CASSLGPGQGSGNTIYF. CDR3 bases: TGTGCCAGCAGTTTAGGGCCGGGACAGGGGTCGGGAAACACCATATATTTT.

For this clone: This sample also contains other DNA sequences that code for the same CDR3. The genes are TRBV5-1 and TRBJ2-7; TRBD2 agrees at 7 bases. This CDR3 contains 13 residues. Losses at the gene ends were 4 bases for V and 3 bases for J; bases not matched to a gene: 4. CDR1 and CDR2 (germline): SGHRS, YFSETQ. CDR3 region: CASSETSSYEQYF. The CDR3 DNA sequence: TGCGCCAGCAGCGAGACTAGCAGCTACGAGCAGTACTTC.

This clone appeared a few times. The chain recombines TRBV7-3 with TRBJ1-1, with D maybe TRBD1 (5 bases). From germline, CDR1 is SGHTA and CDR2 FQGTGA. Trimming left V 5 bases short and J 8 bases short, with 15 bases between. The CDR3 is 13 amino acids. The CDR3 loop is CASSTTGADEAFF. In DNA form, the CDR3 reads TGTGCCAGCAGCACAACCGGGGCAGACGAAGCTTTCTTT.

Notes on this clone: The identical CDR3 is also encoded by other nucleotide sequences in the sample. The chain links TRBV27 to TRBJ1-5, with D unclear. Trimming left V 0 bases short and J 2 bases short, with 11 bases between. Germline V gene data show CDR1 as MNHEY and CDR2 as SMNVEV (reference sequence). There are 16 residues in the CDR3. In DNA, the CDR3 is TGTGCCAGCAGTTTATCCGGAGGGTTGGGCAATCAGCCCCAGCATTTT. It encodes CASSLSGGLGNQPQHF.

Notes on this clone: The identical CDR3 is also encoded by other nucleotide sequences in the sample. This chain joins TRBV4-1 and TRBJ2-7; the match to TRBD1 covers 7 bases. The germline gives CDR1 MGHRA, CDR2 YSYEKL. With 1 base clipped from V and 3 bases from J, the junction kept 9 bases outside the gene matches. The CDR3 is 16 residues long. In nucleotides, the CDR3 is TGCGCCAGCAGCCAAGGACCAGGGCAGGGGGTCTACGAGCAGTACTTC. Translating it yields CASSQGPGQGVYEQYF.

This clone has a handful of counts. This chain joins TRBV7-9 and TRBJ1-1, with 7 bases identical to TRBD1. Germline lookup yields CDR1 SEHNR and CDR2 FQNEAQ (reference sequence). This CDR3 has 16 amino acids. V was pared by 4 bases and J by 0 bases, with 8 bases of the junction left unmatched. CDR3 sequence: CASSWDRENLNTEAFF. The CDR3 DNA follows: TGTGCCAGCAGCTGGGACAGAGAGAATTTGAACACTGAAGCTTTCTTT.

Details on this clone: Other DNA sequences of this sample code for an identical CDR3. Written as DNA, the CDR3 is TGTGCCAGCAGCTTGGACAGGGGGCCGGGGACTGAAGCTTTCTTT. Translating gives CASSLDRGPGTEAFF. J is TRBJ1-1 and V is TRBV5-4; 9 positions match TRBD1. Germline lookup yields CDR1 SGHNT and CDR2 YYREEE (reference sequence). V lost 0 bases, J lost 5 bases, and 5 bases stayed unmatched. The CDR3 sequence is 15 residues long.

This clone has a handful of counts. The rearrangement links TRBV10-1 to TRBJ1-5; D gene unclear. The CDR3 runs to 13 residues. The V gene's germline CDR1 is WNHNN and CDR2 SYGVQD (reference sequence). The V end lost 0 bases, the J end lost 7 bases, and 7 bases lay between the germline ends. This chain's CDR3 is CASSESSGQPQHF. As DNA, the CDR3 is TGCGCCAGCAGTGAGTCGTCGGGCCAGCCCCAGCATTTT.

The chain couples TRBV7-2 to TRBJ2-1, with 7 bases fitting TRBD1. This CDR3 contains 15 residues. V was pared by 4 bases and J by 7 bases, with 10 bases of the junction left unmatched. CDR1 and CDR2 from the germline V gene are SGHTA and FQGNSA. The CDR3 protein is CASSSRDSQRNEQFF. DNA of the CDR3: TGTGCCAGCAGCTCCCGGGACAGCCAGAGGAATGAGCAGTTCTTC.

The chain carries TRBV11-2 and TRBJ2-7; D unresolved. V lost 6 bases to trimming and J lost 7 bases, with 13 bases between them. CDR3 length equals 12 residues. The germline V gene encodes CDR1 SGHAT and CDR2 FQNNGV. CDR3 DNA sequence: TGTGCCAGCAGTTTTGACCGCCTTGAGCAGTACTTC. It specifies CASSFDRLEQYF.

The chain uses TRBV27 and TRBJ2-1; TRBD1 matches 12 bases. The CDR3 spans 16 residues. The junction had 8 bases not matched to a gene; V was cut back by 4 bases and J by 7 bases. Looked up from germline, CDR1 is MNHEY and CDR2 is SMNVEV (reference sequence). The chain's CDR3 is CASSYRGQGAQNEQFF. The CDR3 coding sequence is TGTGCCAGCAGTTACCGGGGACAGGGGGCCCAGAATGAGCAGTTCTTC.

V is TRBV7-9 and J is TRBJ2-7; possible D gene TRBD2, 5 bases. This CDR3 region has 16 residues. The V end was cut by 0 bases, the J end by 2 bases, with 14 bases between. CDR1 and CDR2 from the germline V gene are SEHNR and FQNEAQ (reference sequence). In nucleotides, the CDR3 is TGTGCCAGCAGCTTAGCGCTGAGGGTTCCTCCCTACGAGCAGTACTTC. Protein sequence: CASSLALRVPPYEQYF.

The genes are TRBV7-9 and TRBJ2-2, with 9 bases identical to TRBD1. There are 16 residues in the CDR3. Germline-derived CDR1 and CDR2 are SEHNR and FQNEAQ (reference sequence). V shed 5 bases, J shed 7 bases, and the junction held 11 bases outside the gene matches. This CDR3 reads CASSPPLGQGFGELFF. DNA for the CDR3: TGTGCCAGCAGCCCCCCTCTTGGACAGGGGTTCGGGGAGCTGTTTTTT.

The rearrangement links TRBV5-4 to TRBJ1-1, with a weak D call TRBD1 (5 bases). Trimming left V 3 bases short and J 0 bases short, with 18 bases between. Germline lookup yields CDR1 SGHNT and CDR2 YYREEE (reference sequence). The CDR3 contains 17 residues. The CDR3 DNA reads TGTGCCAGCAGCTACTGGGGGGACGGCGGCTTGAACACTGAAGCTTTCTTT. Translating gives CASSYWGDGGLNTEAFF.

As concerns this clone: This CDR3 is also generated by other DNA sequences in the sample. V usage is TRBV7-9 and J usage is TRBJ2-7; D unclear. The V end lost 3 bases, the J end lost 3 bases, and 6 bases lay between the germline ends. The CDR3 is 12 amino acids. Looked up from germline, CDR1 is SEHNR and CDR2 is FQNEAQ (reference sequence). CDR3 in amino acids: CASSLDYYEQYF. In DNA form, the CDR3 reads TGTGCCAGCAGCTTGGATTACTACGAGCAGTACTTC.

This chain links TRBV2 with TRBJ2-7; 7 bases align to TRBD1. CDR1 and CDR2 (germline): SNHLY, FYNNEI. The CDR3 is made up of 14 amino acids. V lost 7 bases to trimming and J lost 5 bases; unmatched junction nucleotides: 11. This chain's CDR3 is CASIVDRAENEQYF. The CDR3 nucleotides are TGTGCCAGCATCGTCGACAGGGCGGAGAACGAGCAGTACTTC.

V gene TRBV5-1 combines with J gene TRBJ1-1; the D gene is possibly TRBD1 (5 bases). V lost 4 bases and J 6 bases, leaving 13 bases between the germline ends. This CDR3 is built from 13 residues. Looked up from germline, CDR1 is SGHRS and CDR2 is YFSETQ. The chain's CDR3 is CASSPDSFAEAFF. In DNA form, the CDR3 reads TGCGCCAGCAGCCCCGACAGTTTTGCTGAAGCTTTCTTT.

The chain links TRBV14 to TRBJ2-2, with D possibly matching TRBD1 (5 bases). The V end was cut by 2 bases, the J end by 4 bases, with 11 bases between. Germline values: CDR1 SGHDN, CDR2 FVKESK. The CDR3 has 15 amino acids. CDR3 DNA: TGTGCCAGCAGCCAACAGGGAAAGAGCACCGGGGAGCTGTTTTTT. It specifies CASSQQGKSTGELFF.

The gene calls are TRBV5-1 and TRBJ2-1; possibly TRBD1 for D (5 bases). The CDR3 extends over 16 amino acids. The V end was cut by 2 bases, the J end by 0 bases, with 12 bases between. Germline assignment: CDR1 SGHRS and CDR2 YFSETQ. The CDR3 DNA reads TGCGCCAGCAGCTTATACAGGACCCGCTCCTACAATGAGCAGTTCTTC. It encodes CASSLYRTRSYNEQFF.

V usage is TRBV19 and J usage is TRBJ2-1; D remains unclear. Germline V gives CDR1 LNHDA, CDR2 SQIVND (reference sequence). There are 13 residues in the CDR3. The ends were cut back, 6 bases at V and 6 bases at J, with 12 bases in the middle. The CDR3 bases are TGTGCCAGTAGCCCCATTTTAGGCAATGAGCAGTTCTTC. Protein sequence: CASSPILGNEQFF.

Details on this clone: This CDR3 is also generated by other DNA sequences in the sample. CDR3 in amino acids: CASSSGQSYEQYF. The CDR3 DNA reads as TGTGCCAGCAGTTCAGGACAGTCCTACGAGCAGTACTTC. The chain carries TRBV6-1 and TRBJ2-7; TRBD1 might be the D (6 bases). V was trimmed by 5 bases and J by 1 base, leaving 9 bases between them. CDR3 length: 13 amino acids. In germline, CDR1 is MNHNS, CDR2 SASEGT.

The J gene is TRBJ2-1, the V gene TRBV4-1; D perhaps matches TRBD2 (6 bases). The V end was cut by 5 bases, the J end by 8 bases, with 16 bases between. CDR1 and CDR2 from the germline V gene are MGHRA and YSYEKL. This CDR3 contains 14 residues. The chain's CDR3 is CASSIRTTGHEQFF. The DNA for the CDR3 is TGCGCCAGCAGCATACGGACTACAGGCCATGAGCAGTTCTTC.

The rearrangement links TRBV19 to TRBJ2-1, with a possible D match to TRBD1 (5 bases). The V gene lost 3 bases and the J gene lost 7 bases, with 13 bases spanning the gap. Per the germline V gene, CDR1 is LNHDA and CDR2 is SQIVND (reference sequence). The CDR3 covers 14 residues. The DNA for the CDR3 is TGTGCCAGTAGTATTCGACAGCCCGCGAATGAGCAGTTCTTC. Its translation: CASSIRQPANEQFF. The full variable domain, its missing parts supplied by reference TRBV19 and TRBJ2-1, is DGGITQSPKYLFRKEGQNVTLSCEQNLNHDAMYWYRQDPGQGLRLIYYSQIVNDFQKGDIAEGYSVSREKKESFPLTVTSAQKNPTAFYLCASSIRQPANEQFFGPGTRLTVL.

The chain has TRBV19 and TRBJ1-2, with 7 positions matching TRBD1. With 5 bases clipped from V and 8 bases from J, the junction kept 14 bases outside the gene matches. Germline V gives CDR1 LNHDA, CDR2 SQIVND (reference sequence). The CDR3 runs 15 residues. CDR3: CASSSPGTDESGYTF. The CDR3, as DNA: TGTGCCAGTAGTTCCCCCGGGACAGATGAATCGGGCTACACCTTC.

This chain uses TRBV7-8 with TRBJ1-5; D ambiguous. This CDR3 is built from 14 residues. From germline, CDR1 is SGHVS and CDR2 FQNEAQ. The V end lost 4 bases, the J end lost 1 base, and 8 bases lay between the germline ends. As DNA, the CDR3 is TGTGCCAGCAGCTACGTCGACAGCAATCAGCCCCAGCATTTT. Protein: CASSYVDSNQPQHF.